This T cell receptor (beta chain) was profiled in a study of T cell changes during pregnancy in multiple sclerosis. Generated by immunoSEQ multiplex PCR, the TCRdb table keeps only in-frame clones and is missing some. The repertoire consists of about 67,000 clones, with approximately 91% occurring once and the leading ten covering 2.3%. CDR3 length: 16 residues. CDR1 is SGDLS and CDR2 is YYNGEE in the germline V gene. J gave up 5 bases and V 2 bases, and 9 bases lay outside the gene matches. This TCR was sampled from a female donor with multiple sclerosis, enrolled in a pregnancy study. This sequence joins TRBV9 and TRBJ2-5, with 10 bases lining up with TRBD1. The source material was peripheral blood, sampled in the first trimester of pregnancy. The CDR3 region is CASSVSGTGEWETQYF. The CDR3 DNA follows: TGTGCCAGCAGCGTTTCAGGGACAGGGGAATGGGAGACCCAGTACTTC. The entire variable domain, with the rest obtained from reference TRBV9 and TRBJ2-5, is as follows: DSGVTQTPKHLITATGQRVTLRCSPRSGDLSVYWYQQSLDQGLQFLIQYYNGEERAKGNILERFSAQQFPDLHSELNLSSLELGDSALYFCASSVSGTGEWETQYFGPGTRLLVL.